These T cell receptor beta chains were read from a single sample in a study of blood T cell repertoires in COVID-19. Using immunoSEQ multiplex PCR, the repertoire was profiled, and TCRdb retains in-frame clones only, with some absent. The sample holds more than 95,000 clones, roughly 90% seen once. Sequences were obtained from peripheral blood. The receptors originated from a man aged 45-65 years with acute or convalescent COVID-19. Both conserved end residues are part of each CDR3. The D gene is left open where the match is weak. The size entry is marked missing in some rows and otherwise reads once, few, many or a size class.

NA,TRBD2,TRBV20-1,TRBJ2-1,CSAREGLAQFF,TGCAGTGCTAGGGAGGGACTAGCGCAGTTCTTC
NA,TRBD2,TRBV9,TRBJ2-2,CASSVASSGKLTGELFF,TGTGCCAGCAGCGTAGCCTCTAGCGGGAAACTCACCGGGGAGCTGTTTTTT
NA,NA,TRBV4-1,TRBJ2-7,CASSQVVTEKYEQYF,TGCGCCAGCAGCCAAGTGGTGACAGAAAAATACGAGCAGTACTTC
NA,NA,TRBV4-3,TRBJ1-1,CASSQVLRGTEAFF,TGCGCCAGCAGCCAAGTTCTAAGGGGGACTGAAGCTTTCTTT
NA,NA,TRBV14,TRBJ2-5,CASSHVFQGKETQYF,TGTGCCAGCAGCCATGTCTTCCAGGGGAAAGAGACCCAGTACTTC
few,NA,TRBV9,TRBJ2-7,CASSLSERAYEQYF,TGTGCCAGCAGTCTTAGCGAGAGGGCCTACGAGCAGTACTTC
NA,TRBD1,TRBV6-5,TRBJ1-5,CASSSTGYNQPQHF,TGTGCCAGCAGTTCGACAGGGTACAATCAGCCCCAGCATTTT
NA,TRBD1,TRBV11-3,TRBJ1-6,CASSPRTGFFSPLHF,TGTGCCAGCAGCCCCCGGACAGGGTTCTTTTCACCCCTCCACTTT
NA,TRBD1,TRBV4-2,TRBJ1-2,CASSQVATGGENYGYTF,TGTGCCAGCAGCCAAGTTGCGACAGGGGGCGAAAACTATGGCTACACCTTC
NA,NA,TRBV21-1,TRBJ2-5,CASSNRPEPGLAAQETQYF,TGTGCCAGCAGCAACCGACCGGAACCGGGACTAGCGGCCCAAGAGACCCAGTACTTC
few,TRBD1,TRBV6-5,TRBJ1-2,CASTRTGIYGYTF,TGTGCCAGCACAAGGACAGGGATATATGGCTACACCTTC
NA,NA,TRBV27,TRBJ2-5,CASSFPPHTGTYQETQYF,TGTGCCAGCAGTTTTCCCCCCCACACCGGGACATACCAAGAGACCCAGTACTTC